This T cell receptor (beta chain) was identified during a study of identical twins. The CDR3 runs 15 residues. Germline V gene data show CDR1 as LGHDT and CDR2 as YNNKEL (reference sequence). The J segment lost 15 bases and the V segment lost 0 bases, leaving 10 bases of the junction unmatched. Notes on the study in general: Within beta out-of-frame sequences, the excess sharing observed between twins was weaker.

This clonotype came up many times. Antigen specificity is unknown. Via MiXCR, TCRdb re-called the 5' RACE reads, giving one row per CDR3 protein. The sample contains roughly 230,000 distinct CDR3 sequences, about 8.3% of which appear only once. This same sample was also part of a study on yellow fever vaccine responses in identical twins.

V gene TRBV3-1 combines with J gene TRBJ2-1, with 11 nucleotides matching TRBD2. The clonotype originates from a woman aged 18-29 years in good health. Sequencing used CD8+ T cells sorted from blood. The CDR3 DNA sequence: TGTGCCAGCAGCCAAGAGGTGGAACTAGCGGGAGAAGGGTTCTTC. Residues: CASSQEVELAGEGFF.